This T cell receptor beta chain was recorded in a study of blood T cell repertoires in COVID-19. Study summary: COVID-19 samples from acute and convalescent phases originated in the United States, Italy and Spain.

Trimming stripped 5 bases from V and 0 bases from J, with 16 bases between. The CDR3 length is 17 residues. Germline loops: CDR1 SGHAT, CDR2 FQNNGV. Sequenced by immunoSEQ multiplex PCR; TCRdb stores in-frame clones only, minus some. The sample yields about 300,000 clones, around nine tenths seen once. Input material: peripheral blood. The sequence came from a woman aged 25 to 39 with COVID-19, enrolled during active disease. This rearrangement joins TRBV11-2 to TRBJ1-4; possibly TRBD1 for D (5 bases). This CDR3 is CASSLVGHTATNEKLFF. The CDR3 DNA follows: TGTGCCAGCAGCCTGGTGGGGCATACCGCAACTAATGAAAAACTGTTTTTT. The full variable domain, rest sourced from reference TRBV11-2 and TRBJ1-4, is EAGVAQSPRYKIIEKRQSVAFWCNPISGHATLYWYQQILGQGPKLLIQFQNNGVVDDSQLPKDRFSAERLKGVDSTLKIQPAKLEDSAVYLCASSLVGHTATNEKLFFGSGTQLSVL.